The 5 T cell receptor beta chains listed next were all sequenced from one sample in a study of Graves' ophthalmopathy and Graves' hyperthyroidism. Transcripts of RNA were the source for amplifying TCR beta CDR3 regions. RT-PCR with HTBI primers came first, then second-round multiplex PCR. One entry per CDR3 protein, called by TCRdb with MiXCR from the multiplex PCR reads. Of roughly 400,000 distinct CDR3 sequences listed, roughly 15% are singletons. Sequencing was done on a sample of peripheral blood. These receptors originate from an adult woman with stable Graves' hyperthyroidism.

This clonotype came up many times. The V and J genes are TRBV4-2 and TRBJ1-5; 7 nucleotides line up with TRBD1. The CDR3 covers 15 residues. V lost 4 bases and J lost 5; bases outside the gene matches: 8. Looked up from germline, CDR1 is LGHNA and CDR2 is YNFKEQ. The CDR3 region is CASSPQGQRDQPQHF. CDR3 sequence (DNA): TGTGCCAGCAGCCCACAGGGACAGCGGGATCAGCCCCAGCATTTT.

This clonotype was picked up many times. The chain is built from TRBV12-5 and TRBJ2-4; 7 bases match TRBD1. V shed 0 bases, J shed 0 bases, and the junction held 20 bases outside the gene matches. This CDR3 is built from 22 residues. Germline V lookup: CDR1 LGHNT, CDR2 FRNRAP. CDR3 region: CASGLVGTDPYYLLLAKNIQYF. CDR3 sequence (DNA): TGTGCTAGTGGTTTGGTCGGGACAGATCCTTACTACCTCCTCCTAGCCAAAAACATTCAGTACTTC.

This clonotype was found once. The V gene is TRBV6-5, the J gene TRBJ2-7; the D gene is possibly TRBD1 (6 bases). There are 15 residues in the CDR3. Trimming shortened V by 4 bases and J by 2 bases, and 15 bases separated the two germline ends. CDR1 and CDR2 from the germline V gene are MNHEY and SVGAGI. CDR3 sequence reads: CASSSQDSPPYEQYF. The DNA for the CDR3 is TGTGCCAGCAGTTCCCAGGACAGTCCCCCCTACGAGCAGTACTTC.

Ten or more counts support this clonotype. For the CDR3, the DNA is TGTGCCAGCAGCCCCCAGGGAGTAAGCTCCTACGAGCAGTACTTC. Amino acid sequence: CASSPQGVSSYEQYF. This sequence joins TRBV7-9 and TRBJ2-7; either TRBD1 or TRBD2 may fit D (5 bases each). Trimming removed 5 bases at V and 0 bases at J, with 14 bases between. This CDR3 has 15 residues. Germline lookup yields CDR1 SEHNR and CDR2 FQNEAQ (reference sequence).

V gene TRBV7-2 combines with J gene TRBJ1-2; D call uncertain. With 2 bases removed from V and 9 bases from J, the gap between germline ends came to 4 bases. Per germline, CDR1 SGHTA and CDR2 FQGNSA. This CDR3 comprises 10 residues. This CDR3 is CASSLRCYTF. The DNA of the CDR3 is TGTGCCAGCAGCTTAAGGTGCTACACCTTC.